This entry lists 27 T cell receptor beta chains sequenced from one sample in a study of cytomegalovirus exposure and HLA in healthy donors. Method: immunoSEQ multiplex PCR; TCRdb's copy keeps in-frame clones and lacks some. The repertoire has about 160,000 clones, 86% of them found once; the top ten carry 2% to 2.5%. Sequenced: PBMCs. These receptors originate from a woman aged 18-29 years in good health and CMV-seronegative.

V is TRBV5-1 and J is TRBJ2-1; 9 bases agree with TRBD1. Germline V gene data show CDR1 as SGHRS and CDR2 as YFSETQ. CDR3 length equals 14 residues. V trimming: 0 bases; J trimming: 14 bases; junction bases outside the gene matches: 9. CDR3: CASSLGDRRQGEFF. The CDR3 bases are TGCGCCAGCAGCTTGGGCGATAGGAGACAGGGGGAGTTCTTC.

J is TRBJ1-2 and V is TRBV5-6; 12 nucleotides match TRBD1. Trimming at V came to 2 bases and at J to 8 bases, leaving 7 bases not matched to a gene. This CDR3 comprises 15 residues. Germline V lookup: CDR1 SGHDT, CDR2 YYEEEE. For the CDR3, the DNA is TGTGCCAGCAGCTTTGGGACAGGGGGCGGAACGGGCTACACCTTC. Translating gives CASSFGTGGGTGYTF. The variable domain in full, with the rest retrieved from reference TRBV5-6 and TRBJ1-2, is DAGVTQSPTHLIKTRGQQVTLRCSPKSGHDTVSWYQQALGQGPQFIFQYYEEEERQRGNFPDRFSGHQFPNYSSELNVNALLLGDSALYLCASSFGTGGGTGYTFGSGTRLTVV.

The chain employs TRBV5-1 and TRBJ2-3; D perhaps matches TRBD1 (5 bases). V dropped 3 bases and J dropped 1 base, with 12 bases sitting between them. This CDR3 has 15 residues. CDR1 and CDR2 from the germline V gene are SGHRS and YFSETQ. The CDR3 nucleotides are TGCGCCAGCAGCTGGGATCCCAGGGGCACAGATACGCAGTATTTT. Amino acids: CASSWDPRGTDTQYF.

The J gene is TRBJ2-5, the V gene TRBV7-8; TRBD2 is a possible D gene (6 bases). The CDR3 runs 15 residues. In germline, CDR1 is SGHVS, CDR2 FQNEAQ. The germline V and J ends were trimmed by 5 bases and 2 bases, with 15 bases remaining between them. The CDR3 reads CASSKLRRDQETQYF. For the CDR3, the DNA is TGTGCCAGCAGCAAGTTAAGGCGGGATCAAGAGACCCAGTACTTC. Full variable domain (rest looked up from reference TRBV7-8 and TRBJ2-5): GAGVSQSPRYKVAKRGQDVALRCDPISGHVSLFWYQQALGQGPEFLTYFQNEAQLDKSGLPSDRFFAERPEGSVSTLKIQRTQQEDSAVYLCASSKLRRDQETQYFGPGTRLLVL.

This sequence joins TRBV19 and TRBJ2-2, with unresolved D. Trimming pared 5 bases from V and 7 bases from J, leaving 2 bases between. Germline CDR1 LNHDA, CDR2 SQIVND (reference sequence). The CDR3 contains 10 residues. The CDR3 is CASSRGELFF. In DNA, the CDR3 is TGTGCCAGTAGTCGCGGGGAGCTGTTTTTT.

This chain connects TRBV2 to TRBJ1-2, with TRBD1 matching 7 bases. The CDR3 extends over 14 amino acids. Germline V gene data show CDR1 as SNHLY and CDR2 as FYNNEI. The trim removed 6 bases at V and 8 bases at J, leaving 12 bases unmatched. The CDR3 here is CASSWDSSVGGYTF. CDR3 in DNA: TGTGCCAGCAGCTGGGACAGCTCGGTCGGGGGCTACACCTTC.

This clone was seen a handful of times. CDR3 DNA: TGCGCCAGCAGCCAAGAACTGGACAATGAGCAGTTCTTC. Translation: CASSQELDNEQFF. V gene TRBV4-3 combines with J gene TRBJ2-1; D is ambiguous. V was trimmed by 0 bases and J by 5 bases, leaving 5 bases between them. In germline, CDR1 is LGHNA, CDR2 YSLEER. This CDR3 contains 13 residues.

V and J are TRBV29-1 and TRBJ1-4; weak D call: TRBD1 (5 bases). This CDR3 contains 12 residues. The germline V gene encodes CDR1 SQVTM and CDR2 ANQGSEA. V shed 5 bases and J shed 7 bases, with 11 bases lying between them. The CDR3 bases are TGCAGCGTTCTGGGCGGGGCTGAAAAACTGTTTTTT. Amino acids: CSVLGGAEKLFF.

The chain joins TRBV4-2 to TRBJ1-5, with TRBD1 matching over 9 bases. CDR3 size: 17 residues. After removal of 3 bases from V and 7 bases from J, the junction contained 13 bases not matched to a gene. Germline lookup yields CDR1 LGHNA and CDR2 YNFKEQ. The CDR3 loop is CASSHTGQGRPLQPQHF. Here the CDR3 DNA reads TGTGCCAGCAGCCACACAGGACAGGGGAGGCCTTTACAGCCCCAGCATTTT.

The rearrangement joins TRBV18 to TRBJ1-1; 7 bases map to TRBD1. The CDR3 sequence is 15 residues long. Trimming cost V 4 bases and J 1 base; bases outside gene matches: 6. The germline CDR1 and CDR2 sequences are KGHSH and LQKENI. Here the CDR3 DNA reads TGTGCCAGCTCACGCCAGACAGGGTCGAACACTGAAGCTTTCTTT. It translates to CASSRQTGSNTEAFF. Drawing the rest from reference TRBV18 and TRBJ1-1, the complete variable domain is NAGVMQNPRHLVRRRGQEARLRCSPMKGHSHVYWYRQLPEEGLKFMVYLQKENIIDESGMPKERFSAEFPKEGPSILRIQQVVRGDSAAYFCASSRQTGSNTEAFFGQGTRLTVV.

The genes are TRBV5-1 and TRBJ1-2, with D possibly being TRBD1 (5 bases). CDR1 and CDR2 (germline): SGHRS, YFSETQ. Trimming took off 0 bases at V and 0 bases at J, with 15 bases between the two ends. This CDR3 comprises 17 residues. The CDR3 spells CASSLGQLTTSNYGYTF. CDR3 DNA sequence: TGCGCCAGCAGCTTGGGACAGCTCACTACTTCTAACTATGGCTACACCTTC.

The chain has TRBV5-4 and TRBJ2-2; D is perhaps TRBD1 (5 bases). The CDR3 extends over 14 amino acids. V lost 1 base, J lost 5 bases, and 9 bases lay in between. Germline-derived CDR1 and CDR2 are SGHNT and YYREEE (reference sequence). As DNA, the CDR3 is TGTGCCAGCAGCTTGAGGGGCGCGACCGGGGAGCTGTTTTTT. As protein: CASSLRGATGELFF.

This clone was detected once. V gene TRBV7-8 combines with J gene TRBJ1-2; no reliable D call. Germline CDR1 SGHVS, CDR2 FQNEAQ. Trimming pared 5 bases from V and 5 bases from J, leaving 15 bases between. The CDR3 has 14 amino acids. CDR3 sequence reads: CASSLSYSLYGYTF. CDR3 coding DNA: TGTGCCAGCAGCCTTAGCTATTCATTGTATGGCTACACCTTC.

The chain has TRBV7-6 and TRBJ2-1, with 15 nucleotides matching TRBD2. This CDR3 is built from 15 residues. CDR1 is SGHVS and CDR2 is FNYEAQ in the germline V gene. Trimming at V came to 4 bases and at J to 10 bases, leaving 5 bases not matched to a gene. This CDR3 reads CASSSRTSGGEEQFF. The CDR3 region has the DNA TGTGCCAGCAGCTCCCGGACTAGCGGGGGGGAGGAGCAGTTCTTC.

CDR3 sequence reads: CASMGDTINYEQYF. Here the CDR3 DNA reads TGTGCCAGCATGGGGGACACTATCAACTACGAGCAGTACTTC. The chain recombines TRBV6-1 with TRBJ2-7, with D possibly being TRBD1 (6 bases). The germline V and J ends were trimmed by 7 bases and 3 bases, with 16 bases remaining between them. The length of the CDR3 is 14 residues. Germline assignment: CDR1 MNHNS and CDR2 SASEGT.

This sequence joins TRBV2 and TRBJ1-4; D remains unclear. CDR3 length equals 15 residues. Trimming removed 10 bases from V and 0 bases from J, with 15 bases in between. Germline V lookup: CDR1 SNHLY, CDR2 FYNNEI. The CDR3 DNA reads TGTGCCATCGACATTCCTTATGCAACTAATGAAAAACTGTTTTTT. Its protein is CAIDIPYATNEKLFF.

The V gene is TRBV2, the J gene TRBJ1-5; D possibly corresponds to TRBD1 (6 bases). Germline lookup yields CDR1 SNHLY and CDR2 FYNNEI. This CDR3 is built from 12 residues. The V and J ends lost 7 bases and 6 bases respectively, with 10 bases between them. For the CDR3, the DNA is TGTGCCAGCAACCAGGGGTTTCAGCCCCAGCATTTT. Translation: CASNQGFQPQHF.

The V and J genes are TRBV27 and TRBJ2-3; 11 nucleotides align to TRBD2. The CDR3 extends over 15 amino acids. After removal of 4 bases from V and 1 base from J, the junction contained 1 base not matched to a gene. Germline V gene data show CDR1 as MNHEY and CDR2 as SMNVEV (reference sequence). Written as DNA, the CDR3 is TGTGCCAGCAGTTCGGGACTAGCGGGCACAGATACGCAGTATTTT. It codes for CASSSGLAGTDTQYF.

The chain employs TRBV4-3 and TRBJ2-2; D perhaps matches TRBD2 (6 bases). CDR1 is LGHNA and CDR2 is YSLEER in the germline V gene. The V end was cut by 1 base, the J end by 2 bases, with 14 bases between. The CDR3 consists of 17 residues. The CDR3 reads CASSQVLGGTNTGELFF. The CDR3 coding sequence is TGCGCCAGCAGCCAAGTTCTCGGCGGGACTAACACCGGGGAGCTGTTTTTT.

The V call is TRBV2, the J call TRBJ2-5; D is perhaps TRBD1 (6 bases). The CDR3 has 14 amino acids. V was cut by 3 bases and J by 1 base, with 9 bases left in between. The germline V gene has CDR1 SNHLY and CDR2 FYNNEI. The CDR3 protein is CASSEDSPQETQYF. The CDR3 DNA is TGTGCCAGCAGTGAGGACAGTCCCCAAGAGACCCAGTACTTC.

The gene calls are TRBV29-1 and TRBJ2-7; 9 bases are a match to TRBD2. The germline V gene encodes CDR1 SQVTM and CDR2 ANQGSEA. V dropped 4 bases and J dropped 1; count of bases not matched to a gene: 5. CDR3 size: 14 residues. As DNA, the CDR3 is TGCAGCGTTGCCGGGCTAGCGGGGTCCTACGAGCAGTACTTC. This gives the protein CSVAGLAGSYEQYF.

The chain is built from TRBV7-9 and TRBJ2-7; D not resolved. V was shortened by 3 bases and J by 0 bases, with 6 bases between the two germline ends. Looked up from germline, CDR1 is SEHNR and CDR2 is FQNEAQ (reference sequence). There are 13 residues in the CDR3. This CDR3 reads CASSLASSYEQYF. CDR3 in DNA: TGTGCCAGCAGCTTGGCCAGCTCCTACGAGCAGTACTTC.

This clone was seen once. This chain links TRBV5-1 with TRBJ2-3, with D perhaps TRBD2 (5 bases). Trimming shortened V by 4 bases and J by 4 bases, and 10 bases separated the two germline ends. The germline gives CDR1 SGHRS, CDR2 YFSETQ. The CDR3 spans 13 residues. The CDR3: CASSEAGPDTQYF. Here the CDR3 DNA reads TGCGCCAGCAGCGAGGCGGGTCCAGATACGCAGTATTTT.

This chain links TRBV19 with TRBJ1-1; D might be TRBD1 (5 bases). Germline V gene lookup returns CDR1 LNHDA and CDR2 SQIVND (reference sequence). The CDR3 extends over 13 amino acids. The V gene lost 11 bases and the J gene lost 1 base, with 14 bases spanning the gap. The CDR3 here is CASGGGTNTEAFF. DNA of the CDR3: TGTGCCTCCGGCGGGGGGACGAACACTGAAGCTTTCTTT.

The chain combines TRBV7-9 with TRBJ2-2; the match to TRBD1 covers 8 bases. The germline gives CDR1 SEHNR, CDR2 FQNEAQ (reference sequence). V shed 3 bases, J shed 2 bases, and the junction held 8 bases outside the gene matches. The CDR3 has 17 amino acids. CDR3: CASSFPPTGVNTGELFF. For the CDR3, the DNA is TGTGCCAGCAGCTTTCCCCCGACAGGGGTTAACACCGGGGAGCTGTTTTTT.

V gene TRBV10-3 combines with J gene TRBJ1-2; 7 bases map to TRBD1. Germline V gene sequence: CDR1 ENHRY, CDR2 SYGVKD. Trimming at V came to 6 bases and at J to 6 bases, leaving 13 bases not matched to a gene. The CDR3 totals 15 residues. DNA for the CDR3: TGTGCCATCAGGGGGGGACAGCAAAGGATCGATGGCTACACCTTC. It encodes CAIRGGQQRIDGYTF.

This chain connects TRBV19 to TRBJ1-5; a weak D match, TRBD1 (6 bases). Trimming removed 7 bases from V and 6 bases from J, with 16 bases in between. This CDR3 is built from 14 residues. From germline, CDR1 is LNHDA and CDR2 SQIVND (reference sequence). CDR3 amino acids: CASTKQGERQPQHF. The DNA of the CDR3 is TGTGCCAGTACTAAACAGGGTGAGCGTCAGCCCCAGCATTTT.